This T cell receptor (beta chain) is from a study of Ad26.COV2.S vaccination and SARS-CoV-2 variants. On the study more broadly: The study gave Ad26.COV2.S intramuscularly, once or twice 56 days apart.

Details on this clone: Its antigen is still unknown.

Treatment noted: about 20 received Ad26.COV2.S at low or high dose, single or two shots; about five received placebo; per-sample allocation not given. Specimens were obtained on day 63 following the first vaccine or placebo injection. Recruitment in Boston yielded a donor of adult age, 18-55 years. The study's findings and limits: Breadth measured for non-spike TCRs was similar across vaccine and placebo recipients. TCR breadth and depth analyses may have underestimated total T cell responses.

Only in-frame clones appear in the TCRdb table, and some are missing; sequencing was by immunoSEQ multiplex PCR. The repertoire holds some 460,000 clones, with roughly nine tenths as singletons. Sequenced material: peripheral blood, taken in a trial of Ad26.COV2.S vaccine versus placebo. The TCR comes from a person between 18 and 65 years old who received the Ad26.COV2.S COVID-19 vaccine or a placebo.

The CDR3 loop reads CASNAPGFMNTEAFF. The CDR3 DNA reads as TGTGCCAGCAACGCGCCGGGTTTCATGAACACTGAAGCTTTCTTT. The chain uses TRBV28 and TRBJ1-1; D unclear. Germline CDR1 MDHEN, CDR2 SYDVKM. V lost 7 bases to trimming and J lost 0 bases, with 15 bases between them. The CDR3 has 15 amino acids.